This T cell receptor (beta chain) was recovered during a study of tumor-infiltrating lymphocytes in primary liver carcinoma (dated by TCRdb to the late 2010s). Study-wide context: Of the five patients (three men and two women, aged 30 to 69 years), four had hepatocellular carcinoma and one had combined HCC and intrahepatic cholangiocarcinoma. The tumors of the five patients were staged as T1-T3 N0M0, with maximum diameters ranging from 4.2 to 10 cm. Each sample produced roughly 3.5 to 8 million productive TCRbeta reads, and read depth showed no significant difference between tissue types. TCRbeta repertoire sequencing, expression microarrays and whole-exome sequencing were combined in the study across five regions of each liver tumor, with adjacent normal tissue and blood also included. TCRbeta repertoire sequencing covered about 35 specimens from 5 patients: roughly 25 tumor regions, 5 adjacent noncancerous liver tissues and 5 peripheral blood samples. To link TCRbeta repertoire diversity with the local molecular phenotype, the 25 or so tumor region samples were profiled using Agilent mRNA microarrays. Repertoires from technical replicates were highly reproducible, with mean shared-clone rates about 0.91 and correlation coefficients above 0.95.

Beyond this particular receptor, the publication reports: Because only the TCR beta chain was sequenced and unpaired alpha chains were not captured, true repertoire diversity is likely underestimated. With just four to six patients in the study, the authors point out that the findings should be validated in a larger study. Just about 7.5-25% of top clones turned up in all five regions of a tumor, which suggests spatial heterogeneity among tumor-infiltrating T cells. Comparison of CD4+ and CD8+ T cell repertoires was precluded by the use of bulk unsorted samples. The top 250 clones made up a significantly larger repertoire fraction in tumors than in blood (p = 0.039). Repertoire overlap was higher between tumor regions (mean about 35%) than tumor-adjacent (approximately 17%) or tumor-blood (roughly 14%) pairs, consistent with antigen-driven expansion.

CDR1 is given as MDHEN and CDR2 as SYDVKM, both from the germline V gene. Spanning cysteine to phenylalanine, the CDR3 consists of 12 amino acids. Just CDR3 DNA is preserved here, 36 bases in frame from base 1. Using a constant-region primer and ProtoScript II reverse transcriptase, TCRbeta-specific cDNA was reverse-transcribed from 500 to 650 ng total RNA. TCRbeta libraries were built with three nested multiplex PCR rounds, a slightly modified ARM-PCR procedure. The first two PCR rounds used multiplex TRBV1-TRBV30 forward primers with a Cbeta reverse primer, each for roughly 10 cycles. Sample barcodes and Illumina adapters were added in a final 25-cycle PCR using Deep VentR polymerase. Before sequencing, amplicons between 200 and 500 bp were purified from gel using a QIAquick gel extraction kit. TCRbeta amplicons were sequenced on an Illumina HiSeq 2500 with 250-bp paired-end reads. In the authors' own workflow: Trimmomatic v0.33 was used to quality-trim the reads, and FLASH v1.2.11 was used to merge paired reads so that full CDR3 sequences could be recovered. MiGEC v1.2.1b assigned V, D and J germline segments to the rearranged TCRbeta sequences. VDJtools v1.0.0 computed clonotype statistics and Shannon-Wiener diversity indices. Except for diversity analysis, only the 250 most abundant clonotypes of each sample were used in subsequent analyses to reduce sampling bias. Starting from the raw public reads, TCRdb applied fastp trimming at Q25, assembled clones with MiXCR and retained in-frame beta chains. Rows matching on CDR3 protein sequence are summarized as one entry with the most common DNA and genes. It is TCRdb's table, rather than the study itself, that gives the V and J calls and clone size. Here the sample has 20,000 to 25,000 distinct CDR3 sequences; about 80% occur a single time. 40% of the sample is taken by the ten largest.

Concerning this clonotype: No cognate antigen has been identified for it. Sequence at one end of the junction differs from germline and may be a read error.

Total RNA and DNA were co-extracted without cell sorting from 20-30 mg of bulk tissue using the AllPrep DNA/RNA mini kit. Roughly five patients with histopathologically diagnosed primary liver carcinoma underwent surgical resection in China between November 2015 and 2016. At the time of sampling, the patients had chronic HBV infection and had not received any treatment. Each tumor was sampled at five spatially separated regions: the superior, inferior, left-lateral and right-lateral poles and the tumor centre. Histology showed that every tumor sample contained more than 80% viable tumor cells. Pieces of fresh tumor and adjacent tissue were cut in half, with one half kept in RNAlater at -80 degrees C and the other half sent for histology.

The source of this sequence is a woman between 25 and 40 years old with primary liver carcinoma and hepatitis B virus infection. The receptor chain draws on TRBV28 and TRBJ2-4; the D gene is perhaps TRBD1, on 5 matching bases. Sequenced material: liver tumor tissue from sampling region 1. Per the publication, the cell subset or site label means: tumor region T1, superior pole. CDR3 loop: CASSAVGPLHYF. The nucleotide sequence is TGTGCCAGCAGTGCCGTGGGGCCCCTTCACTACTTC.